The clone carrying this TCR beta chain was seen a few times. Antigen: not known. TCRdb fed the RT-PCR reads into MiXCR, producing one record per CDR3 protein. This table holds 500,000 or so distinct CDR3 sequences, approximately 16% found once. From germline, CDR1 is SGHRS and CDR2 YFSETQ. The CDR3 covers 13 residues. Trimming took off 0 bases at V and 6 bases at J, with 9 bases between the two ends. The data belong to a study of response to subunit inactivated influenza vaccine. Regarding the study as a whole: The study's authors posited that every seasonal influenza vaccination enlists few new T cells.

The receptor was derived from a man between 50 and 75 years old who received an inactivated influenza vaccine. This sequence joins TRBV5-1 and TRBJ1-1, with D perhaps matching TRBD1 (5 bases). The material was CD4+ T cells sorted from PBMCs, obtained around 25 months after vaccination. The CDR3 DNA is TGCGCCAGCAGCTTGGTGAGGGGTGCTGAAGCTTTCTTT. It codes for CASSLVRGAEAFF.